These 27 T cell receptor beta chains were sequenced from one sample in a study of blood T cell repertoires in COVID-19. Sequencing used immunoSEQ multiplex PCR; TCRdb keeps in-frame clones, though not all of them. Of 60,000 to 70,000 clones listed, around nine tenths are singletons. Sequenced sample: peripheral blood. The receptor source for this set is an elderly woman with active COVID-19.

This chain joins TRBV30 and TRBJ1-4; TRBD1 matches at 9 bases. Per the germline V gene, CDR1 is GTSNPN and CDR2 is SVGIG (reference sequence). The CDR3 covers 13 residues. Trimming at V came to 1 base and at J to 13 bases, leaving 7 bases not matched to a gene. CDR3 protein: CAWSGWGQGGLFF. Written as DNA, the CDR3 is TGTGCCTGGAGTGGCTGGGGACAGGGAGGACTGTTTTTT.

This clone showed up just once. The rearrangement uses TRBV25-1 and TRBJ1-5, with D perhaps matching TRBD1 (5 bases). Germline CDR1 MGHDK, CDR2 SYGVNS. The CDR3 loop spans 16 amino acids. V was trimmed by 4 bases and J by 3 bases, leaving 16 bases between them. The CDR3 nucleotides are TGTGCCAGCAGTGCTGGGGGGGGTTTTGCCAATCAGCCCCAGCATTTT. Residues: CASSAGGGFANQPQHF.

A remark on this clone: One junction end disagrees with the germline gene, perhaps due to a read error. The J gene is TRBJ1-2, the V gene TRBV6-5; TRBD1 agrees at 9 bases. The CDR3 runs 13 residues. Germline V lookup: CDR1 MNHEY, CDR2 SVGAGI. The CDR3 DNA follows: TGTGCCAGCAGCGATAATTACAGGGGGCAGTTCCTCTTC. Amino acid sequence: CASSDNYRGQFLF.

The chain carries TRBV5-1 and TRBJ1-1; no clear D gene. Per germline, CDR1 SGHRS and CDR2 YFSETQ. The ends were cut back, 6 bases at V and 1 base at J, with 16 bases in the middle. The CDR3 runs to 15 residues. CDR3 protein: CASNPSAGSNTEAFF. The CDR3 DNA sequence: TGCGCCAGCAACCCTTCCGCAGGCTCGAACACTGAAGCTTTCTTT.

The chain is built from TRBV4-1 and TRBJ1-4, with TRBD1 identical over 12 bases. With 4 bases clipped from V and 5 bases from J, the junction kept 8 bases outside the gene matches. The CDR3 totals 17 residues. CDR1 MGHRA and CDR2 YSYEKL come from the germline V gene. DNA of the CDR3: TGCGCCAGCAGCCGAACCGGGACAGGGGGCAAGAATGAAAAACTGTTTTTT. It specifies CASSRTGTGGKNEKLFF.

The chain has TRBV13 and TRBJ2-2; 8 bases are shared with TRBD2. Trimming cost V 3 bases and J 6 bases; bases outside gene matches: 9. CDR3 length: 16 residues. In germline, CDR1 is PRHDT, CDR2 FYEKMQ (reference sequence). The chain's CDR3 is CASSFPQRGGAGELFF. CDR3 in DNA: TGTGCCAGCAGCTTTCCCCAACGGGGGGGGGCCGGGGAGCTGTTTTTT.

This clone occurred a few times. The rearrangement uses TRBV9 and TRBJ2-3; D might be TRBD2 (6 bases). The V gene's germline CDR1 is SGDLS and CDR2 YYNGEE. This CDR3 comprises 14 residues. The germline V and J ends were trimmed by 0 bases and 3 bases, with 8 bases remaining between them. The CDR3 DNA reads TGTGCCAGCAGCGTAGTGGCGGGAACAGATACGCAGTATTTT. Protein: CASSVVAGTDTQYF.

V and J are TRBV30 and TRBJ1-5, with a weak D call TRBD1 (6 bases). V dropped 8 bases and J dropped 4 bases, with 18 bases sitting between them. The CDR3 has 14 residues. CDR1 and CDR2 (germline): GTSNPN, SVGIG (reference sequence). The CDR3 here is CAPSEGGVNQPQHF. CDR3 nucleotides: TGTGCCCCGAGTGAGGGGGGGGTGAATCAGCCCCAGCATTTT.

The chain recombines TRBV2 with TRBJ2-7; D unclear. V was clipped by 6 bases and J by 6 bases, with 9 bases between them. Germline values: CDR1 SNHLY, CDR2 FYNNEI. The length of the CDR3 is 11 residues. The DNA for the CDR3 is TGTGCCAGCAGAAGCTTTGCCGAGCAGTACTTC. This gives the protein CASRSFAEQYF.

The CDR3 DNA is TGTGCCAGCAGTTGGGTGGGGACAGGGGAGGACGAGCAGTACTTC. It specifies CASSWVGTGEDEQYF. The chain employs TRBV27 and TRBJ2-7; 10 bases line up with TRBD1. CDR3 length: 15 amino acids. The germline V gene encodes CDR1 MNHEY and CDR2 SMNVEV (reference sequence). V shed 4 bases and J 5 bases; nucleotides not matched to a gene: 8.

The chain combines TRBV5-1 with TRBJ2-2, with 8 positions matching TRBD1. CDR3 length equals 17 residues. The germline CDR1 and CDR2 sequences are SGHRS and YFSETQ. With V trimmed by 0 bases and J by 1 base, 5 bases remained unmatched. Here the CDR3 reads CASSLGPGGQNTGELFF. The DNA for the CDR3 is TGCGCCAGCAGCTTGGGCCCAGGGGGCCAGAACACCGGGGAGCTGTTTTTT.

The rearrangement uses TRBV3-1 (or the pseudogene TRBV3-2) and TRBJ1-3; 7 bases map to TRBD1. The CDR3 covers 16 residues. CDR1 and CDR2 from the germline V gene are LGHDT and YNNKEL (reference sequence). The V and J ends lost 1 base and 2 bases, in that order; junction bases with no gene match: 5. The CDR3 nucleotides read TGTGCCAGCAGCCAAGCGACAGGGACCGCTGGAAACACCATATATTTT. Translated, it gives CASSQATGTAGNTIYF.

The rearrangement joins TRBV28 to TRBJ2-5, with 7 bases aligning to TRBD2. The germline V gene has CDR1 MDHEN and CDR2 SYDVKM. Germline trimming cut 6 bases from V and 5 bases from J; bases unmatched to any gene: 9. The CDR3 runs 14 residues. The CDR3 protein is CASSPPSRGETQYF. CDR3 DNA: TGTGCCAGCAGCCCGCCCTCGCGGGGGGAGACCCAGTACTTC.

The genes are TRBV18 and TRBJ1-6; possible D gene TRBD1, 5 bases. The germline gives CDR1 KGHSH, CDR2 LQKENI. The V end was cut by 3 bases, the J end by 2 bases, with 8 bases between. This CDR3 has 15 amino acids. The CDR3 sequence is CASSPRATYNSPLHF. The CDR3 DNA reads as TGTGCCAGCTCACCCAGGGCCACCTATAATTCACCCCTCCACTTT.

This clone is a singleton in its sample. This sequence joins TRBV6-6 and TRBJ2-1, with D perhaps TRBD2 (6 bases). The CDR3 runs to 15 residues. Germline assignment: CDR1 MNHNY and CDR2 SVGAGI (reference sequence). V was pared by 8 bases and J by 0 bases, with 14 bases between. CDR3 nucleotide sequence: TGTGCCAGCTTAGCGGCCTCGAGCTCCTACAATGAGCAGTTCTTC. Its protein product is CASLAASSSYNEQFF.

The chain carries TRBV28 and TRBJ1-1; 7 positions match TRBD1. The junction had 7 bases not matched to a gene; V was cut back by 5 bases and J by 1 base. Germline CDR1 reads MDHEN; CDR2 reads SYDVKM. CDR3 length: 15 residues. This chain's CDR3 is CASSPGGTANTEAFF. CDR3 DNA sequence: TGTGCCAGCAGTCCAGGGGGGACGGCGAACACTGAAGCTTTCTTT.

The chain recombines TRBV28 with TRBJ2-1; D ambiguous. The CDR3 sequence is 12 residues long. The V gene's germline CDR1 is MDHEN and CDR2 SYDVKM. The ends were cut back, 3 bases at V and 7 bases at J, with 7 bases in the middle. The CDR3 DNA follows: TGTGCCAGCAGTTTTCCGCGGAATGAGCAGTTCTTC. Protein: CASSFPRNEQFF.

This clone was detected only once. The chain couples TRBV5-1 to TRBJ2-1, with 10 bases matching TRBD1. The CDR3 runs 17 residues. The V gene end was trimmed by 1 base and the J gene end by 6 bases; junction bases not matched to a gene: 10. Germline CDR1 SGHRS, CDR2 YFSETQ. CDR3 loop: CASSLWVTGTGANEQFF. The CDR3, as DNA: TGCGCCAGCAGCTTGTGGGTCACCGGGACAGGGGCCAATGAGCAGTTCTTC. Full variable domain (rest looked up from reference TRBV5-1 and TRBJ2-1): KAGVTQTPRYLIKTRGQQVTLSCSPISGHRSVSWYQQTPGQGLQFLFEYFSETQRNKGNFPGRFSGRQFSNSRSEMNVSTLELGDSALYLCASSLWVTGTGANEQFFGPGTRLTVL.

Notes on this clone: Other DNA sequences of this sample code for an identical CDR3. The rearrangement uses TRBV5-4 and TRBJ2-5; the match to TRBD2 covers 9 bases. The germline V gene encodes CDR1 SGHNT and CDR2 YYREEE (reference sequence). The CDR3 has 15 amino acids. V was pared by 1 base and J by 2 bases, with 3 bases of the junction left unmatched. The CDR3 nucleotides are TGTGCCAGCAGCTTGAAGGCGGGGGGGCAAGAGACCCAGTACTTC. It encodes CASSLKAGGQETQYF. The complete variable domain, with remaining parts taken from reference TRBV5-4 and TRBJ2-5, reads ETGVTQSPTHLIKTRGQQVTLRCSSQSGHNTVSWYQQALGQGPQFIFQYYREEENGRGNFPPRFSGLQFPNYSSELNVNALELDDSALYLCASSLKAGGQETQYFGPGTRLLVL.

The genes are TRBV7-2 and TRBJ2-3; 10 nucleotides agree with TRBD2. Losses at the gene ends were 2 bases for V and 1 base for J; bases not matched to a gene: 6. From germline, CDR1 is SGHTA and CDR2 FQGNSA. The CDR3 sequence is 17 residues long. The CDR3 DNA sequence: TGTGCCAGCAGCTTAACCCTTCTAGCGGGGGGCACAGATACGCAGTATTTT. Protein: CASSLTLLAGGTDTQYF.

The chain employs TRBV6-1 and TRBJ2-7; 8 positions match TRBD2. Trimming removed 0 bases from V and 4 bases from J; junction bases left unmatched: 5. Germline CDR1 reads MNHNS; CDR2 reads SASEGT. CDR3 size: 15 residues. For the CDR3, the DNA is TGTGCCAGCAGTGAAGCTTGGGGACTAGGTTACGAGCAGTACTTC. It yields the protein CASSEAWGLGYEQYF.

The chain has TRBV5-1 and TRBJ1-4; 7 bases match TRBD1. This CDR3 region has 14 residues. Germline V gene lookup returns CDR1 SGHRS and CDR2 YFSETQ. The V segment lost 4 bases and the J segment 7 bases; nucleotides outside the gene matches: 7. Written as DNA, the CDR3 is TGCGCCAGCAGCCCGACAGGGCGGGGTGAAAAACTGTTTTTT. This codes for CASSPTGRGEKLFF.

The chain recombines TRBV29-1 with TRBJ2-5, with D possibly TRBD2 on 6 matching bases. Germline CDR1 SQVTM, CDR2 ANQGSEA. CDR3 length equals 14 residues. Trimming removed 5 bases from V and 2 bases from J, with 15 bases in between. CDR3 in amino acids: CSVQIAGLQETQYF. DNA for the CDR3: TGCAGCGTTCAAATCGCGGGATTGCAAGAGACCCAGTACTTC.

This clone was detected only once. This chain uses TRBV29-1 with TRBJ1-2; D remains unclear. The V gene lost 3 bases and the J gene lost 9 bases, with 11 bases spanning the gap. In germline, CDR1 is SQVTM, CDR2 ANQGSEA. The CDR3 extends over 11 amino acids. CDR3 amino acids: CSVEIQDRYTF. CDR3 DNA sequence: TGCAGCGTTGAGATTCAGGATCGCTACACCTTC.

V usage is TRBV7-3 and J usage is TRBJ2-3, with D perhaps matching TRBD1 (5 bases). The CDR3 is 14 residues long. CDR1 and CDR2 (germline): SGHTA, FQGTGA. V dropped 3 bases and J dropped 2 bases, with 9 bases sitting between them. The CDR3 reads CASSFSGNTDTQYF. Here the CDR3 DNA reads TGTGCCAGCAGCTTCTCAGGGAACACAGATACGCAGTATTTT.

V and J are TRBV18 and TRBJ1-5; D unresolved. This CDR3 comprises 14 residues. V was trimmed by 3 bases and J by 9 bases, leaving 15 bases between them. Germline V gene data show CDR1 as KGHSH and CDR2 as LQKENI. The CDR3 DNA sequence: TGTGCCAGCTCACCGGGCAACCACTTAGGGCCCCAGCATTTT. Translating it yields CASSPGNHLGPQHF.

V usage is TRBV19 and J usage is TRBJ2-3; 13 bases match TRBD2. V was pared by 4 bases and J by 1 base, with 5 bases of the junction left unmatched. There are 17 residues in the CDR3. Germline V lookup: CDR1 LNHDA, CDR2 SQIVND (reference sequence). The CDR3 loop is CASSTGLAGAGTDTQYF. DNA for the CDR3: TGTGCCAGTAGTACAGGACTAGCGGGGGCCGGCACAGATACGCAGTATTTT.